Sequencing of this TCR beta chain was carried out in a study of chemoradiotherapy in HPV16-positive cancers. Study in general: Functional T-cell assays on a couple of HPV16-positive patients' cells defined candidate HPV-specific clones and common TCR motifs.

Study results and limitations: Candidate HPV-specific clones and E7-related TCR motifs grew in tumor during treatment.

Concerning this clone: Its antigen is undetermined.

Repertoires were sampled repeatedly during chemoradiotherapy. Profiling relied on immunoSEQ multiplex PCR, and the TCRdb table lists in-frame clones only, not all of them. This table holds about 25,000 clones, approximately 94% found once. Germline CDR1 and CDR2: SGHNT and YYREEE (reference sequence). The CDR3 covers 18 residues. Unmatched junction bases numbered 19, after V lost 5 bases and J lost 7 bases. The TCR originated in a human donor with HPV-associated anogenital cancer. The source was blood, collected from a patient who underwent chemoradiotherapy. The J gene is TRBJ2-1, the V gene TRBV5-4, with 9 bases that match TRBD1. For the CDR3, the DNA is TGTGCCAGCAGTCGGCTGGGGAACACAGGGGGCGCCCGGAATGAGCAGTTCTTC. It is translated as CASSRLGNTGGARNEQFF.